These 14 T cell receptor beta chains came from one sample sequenced in a study of blood T cell repertoires in COVID-19. TCRdb keeps only in-frame clones here, not all; method: immunoSEQ multiplex PCR. This sample has approximately 220,000 clones; roughly 89% occur once, and the top ten carry 2% to 3%. Input material: PBMCs or T cells enriched from blood (not recorded which). These receptors originate from a woman in her thirties with acute COVID-19.

The V call is TRBV14, the J call TRBJ1-1; D gene ambiguous. There are 13 residues in the CDR3. The V end was cut by 5 bases, the J end by 5 bases, with 12 bases between. The germline V gene encodes CDR1 SGHDN and CDR2 FVKESK. The CDR3 DNA sequence: TGTGCCAGCAGCAGGAGCACACGGACTGAAGCTTTCTTT. Residues: CASSRSTRTEAFF.

V and J are TRBV19 and TRBJ1-1, with TRBD1 as a possible D gene (5 bases). From germline, CDR1 is LNHDA and CDR2 SQIVND (reference sequence). The CDR3 length is 12 residues. V lost 7 bases and J 5 bases, leaving 11 bases between the germline ends. This CDR3 reads CASTREGTEAFF. The CDR3 DNA reads TGTGCCAGTACCCGGGAGGGGACTGAAGCTTTCTTT.

This chain connects TRBV29-1 to TRBJ2-7; TRBD2 is a possible D gene (6 bases). This CDR3 region has 14 residues. V was shortened by 1 base and J by 3 bases, with 13 bases between the two germline ends. CDR1 and CDR2 (germline): SQVTM, ANQGSEA. CDR3 in amino acids: CSVEGAGRDYEQYF. DNA for the CDR3: TGCAGCGTTGAAGGGGCCGGGAGAGACTACGAGCAGTACTTC.

V gene TRBV4-2 combines with J gene TRBJ2-3; 8 nucleotides match TRBD1. The CDR3 has 15 residues. CDR1 and CDR2 from the germline V gene are LGHNA and YNFKEQ. V shed 3 bases and J 6 bases; nucleotides not matched to a gene: 8. CDR3 protein: CASSHGQGGFDTQYF. The CDR3 region has the DNA TGTGCCAGCAGCCACGGACAGGGCGGCTTTGATACGCAGTATTTT.

The chain links TRBV5-1 to TRBJ1-4; tentatively, D is TRBD1 (5 bases). This CDR3 is 12 amino acids long. Germline V gene lookup returns CDR1 SGHRS and CDR2 YFSETQ. Trimming pared 9 bases from V and 4 bases from J, leaving 10 bases between. The CDR3 is CATKGNNEKLFF. For the CDR3, the DNA is TGCGCCACCAAGGGGAATAATGAAAAACTGTTTTTT.

The count of this clone is one. CDR3 region: CASSYSTEYTEAFF. The DNA for the CDR3 is TGTGCCAGCAGTTACTCTACAGAATACACTGAAGCTTTCTTT. The chain has TRBV6-5 and TRBJ1-1; D not resolved. Germline V gene data show CDR1 as MNHEY and CDR2 as SVGAGI. V lost 0 bases to trimming and J lost 3 bases, with 8 bases between them. The CDR3 runs 14 residues.

The CDR3 here is CATSTPDRRQRGYTF. In DNA form, the CDR3 reads TGTGCCACCAGCACCCCAGACAGGAGACAGAGGGGCTACACCTTC. This chain joins TRBV15 and TRBJ1-2; a possible D gene is TRBD1 (6 bases). The germline gives CDR1 LNHNV, CDR2 YYDKDF (reference sequence). The CDR3 sequence is 15 residues long. V was pared by 4 bases and J by 8 bases, with 20 bases between.

The chain has TRBV6-5 and TRBJ1-6; D unresolved. The V end lost 5 bases, the J end lost 10 bases, and 15 bases lay between the germline ends. The germline gives CDR1 MNHEY, CDR2 SVGAGI. The CDR3 has 14 residues. The CDR3 sequence is CASSLDDIDSPLHF. CDR3 DNA sequence: TGTGCCAGCAGTCTTGACGACATCGACTCACCCCTCCACTTT.

This clone appeared many times. This chain links TRBV29-1 with TRBJ1-2, with TRBD1 as a possible D gene (5 bases). There are 15 residues in the CDR3. V lost 4 bases and J 0 bases, leaving 15 bases between the germline ends. Germline V gives CDR1 SQVTM, CDR2 ANQGSEA. The CDR3 spells CSVVGTGSPNYGYTF. The CDR3 bases are TGCAGCGTTGTTGGCACAGGCTCACCTAACTATGGCTACACCTTC.

The gene calls are TRBV5-1 and TRBJ2-2; tentatively, D is TRBD1 (5 bases). Trimming pared 2 bases from V and 2 bases from J, leaving 7 bases between. The germline V gene has CDR1 SGHRS and CDR2 YFSETQ. The CDR3 has 14 residues. Written as DNA, the CDR3 is TGCGCCAGCAGCTTCGACAGAAACACCGGGGAGCTGTTTTTT. Protein product: CASSFDRNTGELFF.

The CDR3 sequence is CASSPQKGANEKLFF. The CDR3 nucleotides are TGTGCCAGCAGTCCTCAGAAAGGGGCTAATGAAAAACTGTTTTTT. J is TRBJ1-4 and V is TRBV6-4; D perhaps matches TRBD1 (5 bases). Germline CDR1 and CDR2: MRHNA and SNTAGT. The CDR3 has 15 residues. Between the trimmed V and J ends, which lost 5 bases and 3 bases, there was a span of 13 bases.

V and J are TRBV3-1 (or the pseudogene TRBV3-2) and TRBJ2-5; TRBD1 might be the D (6 bases). The CDR3 runs to 15 residues. V shed 1 base and J shed 4 bases, with 13 bases lying between them. The germline V gene has CDR1 LGHDT and CDR2 YNNKEL (reference sequence). CDR3: CASSQGQARAETQYF. The DNA of the CDR3 is TGTGCCAGCAGCCAAGGACAGGCTAGGGCAGAGACCCAGTACTTC.

The genes are TRBV12-3 or TRBV12-4 and TRBJ1-2; possibly TRBD1 for D (5 bases). With 7 bases removed from V and 8 bases from J, the gap between germline ends came to 17 bases. CDR3 length: 13 residues. The CDR3 is CASKGRGLTGYTF. CDR3 bases: TGTGCCAGCAAAGGGAGGGGTTTGACAGGCTACACCTTC.

A single count supports this clone. The CDR3 DNA reads TGTGCCAGCAGCTTAGTAGGAAGGGGACAGGTGTACGAGCAGTACTTC. Its protein product is CASSLVGRGQVYEQYF. V and J are TRBV11-1 and TRBJ2-7; the match to TRBD1 covers 8 bases. Germline V gene lookup returns CDR1 SGHAT and CDR2 FQDESV (reference sequence). Trimming at V came to 1 base and at J to 4 bases, leaving 9 bases not matched to a gene. This CDR3 has 16 residues.